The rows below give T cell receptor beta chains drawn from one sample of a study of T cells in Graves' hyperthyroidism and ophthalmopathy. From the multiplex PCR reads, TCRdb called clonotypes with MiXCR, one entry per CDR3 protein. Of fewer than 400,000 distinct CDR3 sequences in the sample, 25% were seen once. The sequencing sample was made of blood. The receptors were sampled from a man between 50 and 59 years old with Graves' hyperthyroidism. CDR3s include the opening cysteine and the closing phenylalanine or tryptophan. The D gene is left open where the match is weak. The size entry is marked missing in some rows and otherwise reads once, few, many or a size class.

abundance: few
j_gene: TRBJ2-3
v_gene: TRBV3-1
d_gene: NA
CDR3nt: TGTGCCAGCAGCCCTGGGACCACTGGGGCCTCGCAGTATTTT
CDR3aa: CASSPGTTGASQYF

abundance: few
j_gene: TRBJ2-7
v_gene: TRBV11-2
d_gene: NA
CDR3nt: TGTGCCAGCAGCTCCCTAGAGACAGGTCAATACGAGCAGTACTTC
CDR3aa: CASSSLETGQYEQYF

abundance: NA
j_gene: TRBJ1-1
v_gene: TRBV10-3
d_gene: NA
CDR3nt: TGTGCCATCAGTGATTTCCGAGAAGCTTTCTTT
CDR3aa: CAISDFREAFF

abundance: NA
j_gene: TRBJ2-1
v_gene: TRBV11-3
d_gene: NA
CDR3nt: TGTGCCAGCGGCACGACGACGTTGAGGTTCTTC
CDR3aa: CASGTTTLRFF

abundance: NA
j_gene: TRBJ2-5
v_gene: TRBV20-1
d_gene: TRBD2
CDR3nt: TGCAGGCCGGGGACTAGCGGGAGTGAGACCCAGTACTTC
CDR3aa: CRPGTSGSETQYF

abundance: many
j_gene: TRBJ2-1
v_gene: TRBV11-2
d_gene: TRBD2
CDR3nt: TGTGCCAGCAGGGGAGGGGTCTACAATGAGCAGTTCTTC
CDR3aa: CASRGGVYNEQFF

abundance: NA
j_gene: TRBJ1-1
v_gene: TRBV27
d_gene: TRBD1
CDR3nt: TGTGCCAGCAGTTCCTCGGACAGGGGGCTGAACACTGAAGCTTTCTTT
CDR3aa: CASSSSDRGLNTEAFF

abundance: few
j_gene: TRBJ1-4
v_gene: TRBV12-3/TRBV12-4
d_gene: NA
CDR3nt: TGTGCCAGCAGACAACAGGGATCTAATGAAAAACTGTTTTTT
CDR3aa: CASRQQGSNEKLFF

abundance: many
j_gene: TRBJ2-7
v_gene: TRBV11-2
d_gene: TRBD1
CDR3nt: TGTGCCAGCAGCTCGGGACAGGGGGACTACGAGCAGTACTTC
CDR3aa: CASSSGQGDYEQYF

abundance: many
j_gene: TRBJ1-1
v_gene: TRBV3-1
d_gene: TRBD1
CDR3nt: TGTGCCAGCAGCCAAGGACTAAGACAGGGTGGAACTGAAGCTTTCTTT
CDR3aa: CASSQGLRQGGTEAFF

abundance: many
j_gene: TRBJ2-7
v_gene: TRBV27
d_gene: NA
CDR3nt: TGTGCCTCCGCTCCCACCGTATCGGGGGAGCAGTACTTC
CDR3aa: CASAPTVSGEQYF

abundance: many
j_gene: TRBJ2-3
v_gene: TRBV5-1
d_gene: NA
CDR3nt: TGCGCCAGCAGCTTGGCAGCTCCTTCCACAGATACGCAGTATTTT
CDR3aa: CASSLAAPSTDTQYF

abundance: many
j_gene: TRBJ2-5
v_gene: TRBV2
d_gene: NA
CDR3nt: TGTGCCAGCAGTCCAGAGGTAGAGACCCAGTACTTC
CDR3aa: CASSPEVETQYF

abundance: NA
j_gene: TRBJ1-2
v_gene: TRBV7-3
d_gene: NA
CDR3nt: TGTGCCAGCAGCTCGGGGGCCGGCTACACCTTC
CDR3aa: CASSSGAGYTF

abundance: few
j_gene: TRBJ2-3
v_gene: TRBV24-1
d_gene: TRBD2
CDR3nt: TGTGCCACCAGTGTGAGAGCGGGAGGGTCCACAGATACGCAGTATTTT
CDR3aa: CATSVRAGGSTDTQYF

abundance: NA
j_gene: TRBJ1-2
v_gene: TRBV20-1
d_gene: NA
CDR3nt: TGCAGTGCTAGCCACCGGGGGGGTTATGGCTACACCTTC
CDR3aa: CSASHRGGYGYTF

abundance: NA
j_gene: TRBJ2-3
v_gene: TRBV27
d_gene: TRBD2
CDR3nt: TGTGCCAGCAGTTCCAGACTAGCGGCTAGCACAGATACGCAGTATTTT
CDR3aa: CASSSRLAASTDTQYF

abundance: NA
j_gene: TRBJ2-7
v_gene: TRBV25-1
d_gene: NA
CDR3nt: TGTGCCAGCAGTGAATTGGTGGGCAGGCCCTACGAGCAGTACTTC
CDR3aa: CASSELVGRPYEQYF

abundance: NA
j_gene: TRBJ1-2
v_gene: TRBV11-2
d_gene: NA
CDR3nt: TGTGCCAGCAGCCACCTCGTTCGGGAGGATGGCTACACCTTC
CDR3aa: CASSHLVREDGYTF

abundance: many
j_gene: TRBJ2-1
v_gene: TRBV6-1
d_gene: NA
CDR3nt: TGTGCCAGCAGTCCTAGCGTAGCCTACAATGAGCAGTTCTTC
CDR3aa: CASSPSVAYNEQFF

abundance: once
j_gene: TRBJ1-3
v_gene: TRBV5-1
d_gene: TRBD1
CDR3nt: TGCGCCAGCCGACAGGGGTCTGGAAACACCATATATTTT
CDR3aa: CASRQGSGNTIYF

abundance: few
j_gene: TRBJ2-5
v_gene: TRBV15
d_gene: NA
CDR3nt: TGTGCCACCAGCAGAATTAGCAACACAGAGACCCAGTACTTC
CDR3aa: CATSRISNTETQYF

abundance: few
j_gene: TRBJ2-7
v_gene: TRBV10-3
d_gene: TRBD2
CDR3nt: TGTGCCATCAGTGAGGGGGGACTATCCTACGAGCAGTACTTC
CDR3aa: CAISEGGLSYEQYF

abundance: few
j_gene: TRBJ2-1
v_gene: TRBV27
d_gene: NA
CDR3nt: TGTGCCAGCAGTGGGACGGGACATTCCTCCTACAATGAGCAGTTCTTC
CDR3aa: CASSGTGHSSYNEQFF

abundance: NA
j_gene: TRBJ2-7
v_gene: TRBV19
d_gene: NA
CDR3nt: TGTGCCAGTAGTATTGGGTTTACCTACGAGCAGTACTTC
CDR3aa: CASSIGFTYEQYF

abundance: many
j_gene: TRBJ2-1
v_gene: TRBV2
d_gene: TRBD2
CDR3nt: TGTGCCAGCAGTGATAAGGGACTAGTCTACAATGAGCAGTTCTTC
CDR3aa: CASSDKGLVYNEQFF

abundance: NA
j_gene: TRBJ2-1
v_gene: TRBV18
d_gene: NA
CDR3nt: TGTGCCAGCACAAACAGGATAAGCAATGAGCAGTTCTTC
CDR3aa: CASTNRISNEQFF

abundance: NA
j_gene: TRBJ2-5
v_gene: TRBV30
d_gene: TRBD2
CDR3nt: TGTGCCTGGTCCACTAGCGGGCGGTACCAAGAGACCCAGTACTTC
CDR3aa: CAWSTSGRYQETQYF

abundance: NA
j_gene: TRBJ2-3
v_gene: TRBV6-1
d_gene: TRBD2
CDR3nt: TGTGCCAGCATTCTGGGACTAGCGGGAGGGGCCACAGATACGCAGTATTTT
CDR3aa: CASILGLAGGATDTQYF

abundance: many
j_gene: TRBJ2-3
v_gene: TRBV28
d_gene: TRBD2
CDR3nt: TGTGCCAGCAGCCAACCCCAAGCGGGAGAACAGTATTTT
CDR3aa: CASSQPQAGEQYF

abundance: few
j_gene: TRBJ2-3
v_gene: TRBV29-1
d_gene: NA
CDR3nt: TGCAGCGTTGTGAGCGGACTCCCAACGGGGATGAGGCAGTATTTT
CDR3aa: CSVVSGLPTGMRQYF

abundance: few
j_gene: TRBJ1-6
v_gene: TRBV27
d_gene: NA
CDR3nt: TGTGCCAGCAGTTTAACGGGTAGGGGACATAATTCACCCCTCCACTTT
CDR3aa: CASSLTGRGHNSPLHF

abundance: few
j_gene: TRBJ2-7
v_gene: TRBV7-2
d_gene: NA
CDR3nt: TGTGCCAGCAGCAAAACAGGGTTCCCCTACGAGCAGTACTTC
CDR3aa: CASSKTGFPYEQYF

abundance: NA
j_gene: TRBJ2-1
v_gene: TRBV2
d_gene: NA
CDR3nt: TGTGCCAGCAGTGATCCGGGACAAGCTACAGATGAGCAGTTCTTC
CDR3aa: CASSDPGQATDEQFF

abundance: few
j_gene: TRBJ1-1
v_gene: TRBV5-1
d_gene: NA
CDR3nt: TGCGCCAGCAGCTTGTCAGAATCTGAAGCTCTCTTT
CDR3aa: CASSLSESEALF

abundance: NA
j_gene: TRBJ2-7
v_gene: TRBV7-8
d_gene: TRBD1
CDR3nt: TGCGCCAGCAGCCAAGGGACAGGGTGGGACGAGCAGTACTTC
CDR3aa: CASSQGTGWDEQYF

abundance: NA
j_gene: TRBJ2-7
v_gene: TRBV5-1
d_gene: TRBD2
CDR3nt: TGCGCCAGCAGCTTGCCTAGCGGGAGATTTCAGGCCGAGCAGTACTTC
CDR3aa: CASSLPSGRFQAEQYF

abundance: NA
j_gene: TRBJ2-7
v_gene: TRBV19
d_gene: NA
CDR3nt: TGTGCCAGTAGTATTGGCAGGACCTCCTACGAGCAGTACTTC
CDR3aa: CASSIGRTSYEQYF

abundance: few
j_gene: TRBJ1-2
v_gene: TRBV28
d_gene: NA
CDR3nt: TGTGCCAGCAGTATCGAGGGGTATGGCTACACCTTC
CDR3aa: CASSIEGYGYTF

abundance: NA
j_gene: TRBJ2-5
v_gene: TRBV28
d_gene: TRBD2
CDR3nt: TGTGCCACCAGTGACCCTGGGACTACCCAAGAGACCCAGTACTTC
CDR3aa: CATSDPGTTQETQYF

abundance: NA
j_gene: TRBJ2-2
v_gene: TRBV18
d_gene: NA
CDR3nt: TGTGCCAGCTCACCGAAAAACAAGCGGGTCTCCGGGGAGCTGTTTTTT
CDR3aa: CASSPKNKRVSGELFF

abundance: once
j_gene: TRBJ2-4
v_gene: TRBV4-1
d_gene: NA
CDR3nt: TGCGCCGGCAGCCAAGATTTCGGGCCTCAGTACTTC
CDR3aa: CAGSQDFGPQYF

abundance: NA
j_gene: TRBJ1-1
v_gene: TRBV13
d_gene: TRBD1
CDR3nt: TGTGCCAGCAGCGACTCGGGACAGATGAACACTGAAGCTTTCTTT
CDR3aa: CASSDSGQMNTEAFF

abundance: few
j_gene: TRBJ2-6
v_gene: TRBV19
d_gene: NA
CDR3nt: TGTGCCAGTAGTCACAGGGACTCTGGGGCCAACGTCCTGACTTTC
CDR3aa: CASSHRDSGANVLTF

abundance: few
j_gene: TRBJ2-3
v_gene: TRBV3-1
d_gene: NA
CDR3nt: TGTGCCAGCAGCCAAGAAGGTGGGGGTAGCACAGATACGCAGTATTTT
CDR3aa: CASSQEGGGSTDTQYF

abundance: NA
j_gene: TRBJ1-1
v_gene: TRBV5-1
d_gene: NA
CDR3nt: TGCGCCAGCAGCTTTGAGGACCGGGACGGCCACACTGAAGCTTTCTTT
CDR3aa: CASSFEDRDGHTEAFF

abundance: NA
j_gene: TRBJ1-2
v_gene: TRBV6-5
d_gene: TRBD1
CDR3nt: TGTGCCAGCAGTTCTCCGGGACAGGGAGCGCGTGACTATGGCTACACCTTC
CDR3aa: CASSSPGQGARDYGYTF